This TCR beta chain was sequenced for a study of metastatic and nonmetastatic thyroid tumors. Study at large: It was across blood and tumor or nodule tissue from malignant and benign thyroid patients that repertoires were compared.

Original processing notes: Across clinicopathological groups, CDR3 differences served as the basis for building a distant-metastasis classifier for papillary thyroid cancer. TCRdb used MiXCR to call clones anew from the PCR reads. TCRdb's processing, not the authors' own work, is the source of the V and J calls. This table holds more than 20,000 clones, over 10% found once. The CDR3 is 13 amino acids. With 6 bases removed from V and 3 bases from J, the gap between germline ends came to 11 bases. Germline loops: CDR1 DFQATT, CDR2 SNEGSKA (reference sequence). This clone was counted many times. Its matching antigen is unknown. Whole-study results and caveats: Within blood and tumor, benign nodules reportedly had significantly lower TCR beta diversity than malignant thyroid tumors did.

All patients reached thyroid surgery having received no treatment beforehand. The J gene is TRBJ2-2, the V gene TRBV20-1; D perhaps matches TRBD2 (5 bases). The clonotype originates from a female donor with papillary thyroid cancer or a benign thyroid nodule (not recorded which). Some clones in this sample may be carry-over from other donors' samples. The sample was blood. The CDR3 DNA follows: TGCAGTGCCAGGAGGCCGGACACCGGGGAGCTGTTTTTT. Protein product: CSARRPDTGELFF.